The 21 T cell receptor beta chains below come from one sample, sequenced in a study of CD4 and CD8 cells across lung adenocarcinoma regions. TCRdb redid the calling of the PCR reads with MiXCR, one entry per CDR3 protein. Found here are tens of thousands of distinct CDR3 sequences, less than 65% of them singletons; the top ten hold 24%. The source material was CD8+ T cells from the center of a lung tumor. The source of these receptors is a female donor with lung adenocarcinoma. The CD4 and CD8 labels of this study may be unreliable.

The rearrangement uses TRBV5-1 and TRBJ2-2; D gene unclear. This CDR3 comprises 14 residues. Germline V gene data show CDR1 as SGHRS and CDR2 as YFSETQ. V was trimmed by 0 bases and J by 5 bases, leaving 8 bases between them. DNA of the CDR3: TGCGCCAGCAGCTTGGCCCCCCTGACCGGGGAGCTGTTTTTT. Residues: CASSLAPLTGELFF.

J is TRBJ2-5 and V is TRBV27; 7 bases are shared with TRBD2. This CDR3 is 14 amino acids long. Germline-derived CDR1 and CDR2 are MNHEY and SMNVEV (reference sequence). The CDR3 sequence: CAGGGGQDPETQYF. The CDR3 bases are TGTGCGGGCGGCGGGGGTCAGGACCCAGAGACCCAGTACTTC.

The rearrangement links TRBV27 to TRBJ2-5; 7 nucleotides agree with TRBD2. CDR1 is MNHEY and CDR2 is SMNVEV in the germline V gene (reference sequence). V was pared by 4 bases and J by 4 bases, with 9 bases of the junction left unmatched. The CDR3 totals 15 residues. The CDR3: CASSSPQGGGETQYF. The CDR3 nucleotides read TGTGCCAGCAGTTCCCCCCAGGGCGGGGGAGAGACCCAGTACTTC.

The chain carries TRBV5-1 and TRBJ2-1, with TRBD1 matching 8 bases. This CDR3 has 15 residues. CDR1 is SGHRS, CDR2 YFSETQ, per germline. V lost 0 bases and J lost 9; bases outside the gene matches: 8. CDR3 bases: TGCGCCAGCAGCTTGGCCTGGACAGGGAGACTTGAGCAGTTCTTC. Translation gives CASSLAWTGRLEQFF.

A remark on this clonotype: A junction end diverges from the germline sequence, so it may reflect a read error. The chain joins TRBV27 to TRBJ2-3; D could derive from TRBD1 or TRBD2 (6 bases each). CDR3 length equals 16 residues. Germline-derived CDR1 and CDR2 are MNHEY and SMNVEV (reference sequence). The CDR3 DNA reads TGTGCCGGCAGCGCTCCGGGGGCTATCGGGACATATGCGCAGTATTTC. Protein: CAGSAPGAIGTYAQYF.

The chain employs TRBV6-1 and TRBJ2-3, with D possibly being TRBD1 (5 bases). CDR1 is MNHNS, CDR2 SASEGT, per germline. The CDR3 has 18 amino acids. Trimming removed 1 base at V and 0 bases at J, with 17 bases between. CDR3 bases: TGTGCCAGCAGTGAAGGTTTTGTGTTTCAGGGAAGCACAGATACGCAGTATTTT. Amino acids: CASSEGFVFQGSTDTQYF.

This clonotype was seen ten or more times. V gene TRBV6-5 combines with J gene TRBJ1-1; D gene unclear. This CDR3 contains 18 residues. The V gene's germline CDR1 is MNHEY and CDR2 SVGAGI. The V end lost 0 bases, the J end lost 0 bases, and 17 bases lay between the germline ends. The CDR3: CASSYSRGSGNMNTEAFF. The CDR3 coding sequence is TGTGCCAGCAGTTACTCGAGAGGCAGTGGGAACATGAACACTGAAGCTTTCTTT.

The V call is TRBV7-2, the J call TRBJ2-3; D perhaps matches TRBD1 (5 bases). The V and J ends lost 5 bases and 0 bases respectively, with 15 bases between them. The CDR3 runs to 16 residues. From germline, CDR1 is SGHTA and CDR2 FQGNSA. CDR3 protein: CASSPPGARSTDTQYF. In DNA, the CDR3 is TGTGCCAGCAGCCCCCCTGGGGCAAGGAGCACAGATACGCAGTATTTT.

This chain uses TRBV6-5 with TRBJ1-2; possible D gene TRBD1, 5 bases. The germline V and J ends were trimmed by 7 bases and 7 bases, with 25 bases remaining between them. CDR1 and CDR2 (germline): MNHEY, SVGAGI. The CDR3 has 16 residues. The CDR3 loop is CASTWGGLPEGSGYTF. The CDR3 bases are TGTGCCAGCACTTGGGGGGGTTTACCGGAGGGCTCTGGCTACACCTTC.

J is TRBJ2-7 and V is TRBV6-1, with 9 bases that match TRBD1. The CDR3 has 15 amino acids. The germline V gene encodes CDR1 MNHNS and CDR2 SASEGT. The junction had 6 bases not matched to a gene; V was cut back by 6 bases and J by 0 bases. CDR3 in DNA: TGTGCCAGCAGGAGGGACAGGGAGAGCTCCTACGAGCAGTACTTC. Translating it yields CASRRDRESSYEQYF.

V is TRBV7-2 and J is TRBJ2-1; TRBD2 matches at 8 bases. Germline loops: CDR1 SGHTA, CDR2 FQGNSA. The CDR3 is made up of 14 amino acids. The V gene end was trimmed by 4 bases and the J gene end by 3 bases; junction bases not matched to a gene: 2. The CDR3 sequence: CASSSRGVYNEQFF. The CDR3 nucleotides are TGTGCCAGCAGCTCGCGGGGGGTCTACAATGAGCAGTTCTTC. Full variable domain (missing parts from reference TRBV7-2 and TRBJ2-1): GAGVSQSPSNKVTEKGKDVELRCDPISGHTALYWYRQSLGQGLEFLIYFQGNSAPDKSGLPSDRFSAERTGGSVSTLTIQRTQQEDSAVYLCASSSRGVYNEQFFGPGTRLTVL.

The chain links TRBV4-1 to TRBJ2-3; no clear D. CDR1 MGHRA and CDR2 YSYEKL come from the germline V gene. Trimming shortened V by 8 bases and J by 3 bases, and 18 bases separated the two germline ends. The CDR3 runs to 15 residues. Here the CDR3 reads CASQIDTSSTDTQYF. DNA for the CDR3: TGCGCCAGCCAAATCGATACCTCAAGTACAGATACGCAGTATTTT.

This clonotype came up many times. V usage is TRBV12-5 and J usage is TRBJ1-3; no reliable D call. The germline V gene has CDR1 LGHNT and CDR2 FRNRAP. The CDR3 is 12 residues long. With 7 bases removed from V and 0 bases from J, the gap between germline ends came to 4 bases. Here the CDR3 reads CASAGSGNTIYF. The CDR3, as DNA: TGTGCTAGTGCGGGCTCTGGAAACACCATATATTTT.

J is TRBJ2-1 and V is TRBV20-1; 9 positions match TRBD2. Germline-derived CDR1 and CDR2 are DFQATT and SNEGSKA (reference sequence). CDR3 size: 15 residues. The V gene end was trimmed by 6 bases and the J gene end by 8 bases; junction bases not matched to a gene: 14. CDR3 region: CSAVSRGRARDEQFF. DNA for the CDR3: TGCAGTGCAGTCAGCCGCGGGAGGGCCAGGGATGAGCAGTTCTTC.

Notes on this clonotype: At one end, the junction sequence differs from germline, possibly due to a read error. The chain combines TRBV6-1 with TRBJ2-5, with D uncertain. CDR1 and CDR2 (germline): MNHNS, SASEGT. The CDR3 sequence is 12 residues long. CDR3 bases: TGTGCCAGCTCTGCCGTTAAAGAGACCCAGACCTTC. Residues: CASSAVKETQTF.

This clonotype is classed as medium-sized. This chain uses TRBV10-3 with TRBJ2-2; TRBD1 matches at 10 bases. The V gene end was trimmed by 3 bases and the J gene end by 7 bases; junction bases not matched to a gene: 8. CDR3 length: 16 residues. The germline CDR1 and CDR2 sequences are ENHRY and SYGVKD. The CDR3 DNA follows: TGTGCCATCAGTGACCCGGGACAGGGGACGGGCGGGGAGCTGTTTTTT. Its translation: CAISDPGQGTGGELFF.

On this clonotype itself: One end of the junction does not line up with germline, which may come from a read error. The V and J genes are TRBV6-1 and TRBJ2-4, with TRBD1 identical over 8 bases. Looked up from germline, CDR1 is MNHNS and CDR2 is SASEGT. The CDR3 runs 14 residues. CDR3 region: CGSRGRRAKNMQYF. The CDR3 nucleotides are TGCGGCAGCAGGGGGCGGCGAGCCAAAAATATGCAGTACTTC.

In regard to this clonotype: A much larger clone sits a single nucleotide away, making a read error possible. The chain carries TRBV10-3 and TRBJ2-5; 13 positions match TRBD2. The germline CDR1 and CDR2 sequences are ENHRY and SYGVKD. V gave up 2 bases and J gave up 11 bases; unmatched junction bases: 8. This CDR3 contains 15 residues. The CDR3 is CAISERLAGGNEQYF. CDR3 DNA sequence: TGTGCCATCAGTGAGAGACTAGCGGGGGGCAATGAGCAGTACTTC.

With respect to this clonotype: A junction boundary mismatches the germline segment, possibly from a read error. The chain has TRBV27 and TRBJ2-3; D may be TRBD2 (6 bases). Germline V gives CDR1 MNHEY, CDR2 SMNVEV (reference sequence). The CDR3 is made up of 14 amino acids. CDR3 in amino acids: CAGRRGLSPDTQYF. The DNA for the CDR3 is TGTGCCGGCAGGCGGGGCCTCAGCCCAGATACGCAGTACTTT.

This clonotype was counted only a few times. V usage is TRBV5-1 and J usage is TRBJ2-5; 7 bases are shared with TRBD1. The junction had 2 bases not matched to a gene; V was cut back by 0 bases and J by 0 bases. The CDR3 sequence is 15 residues long. Germline values: CDR1 SGHRS, CDR2 YFSETQ. The DNA for the CDR3 is TGCGCCAGCAGCTTGGTGGGACAGAACCAAGAGACCCAGTACTTC. Amino acid sequence: CASSLVGQNQETQYF.

The rearrangement joins TRBV27 to TRBJ2-3; D is unresolved. CDR1 and CDR2 from the germline V gene are MNHEY and SMNVEV (reference sequence). The CDR3 length is 13 residues. V lost 2 bases and J 12 bases, leaving 15 bases between the germline ends. CDR3 sequence reads: CASSLRPTDIQYF. The CDR3 nucleotides read TGTGCCAGCAGTTTACGACCCACAGACATTCAGTATTTT.